The sequence of this TCR beta chain was determined in a study of CD8 T cells in ankylosing spondylitis. Making the TCR beta libraries involved quantitative 5'-RACE with molecular barcodes. TCRdb called the 5' RACE reads again in MiXCR, with one record for every CDR3 protein. The table lists roughly 300,000 distinct CDR3 sequences, 6.5% to 10% of them singletons. Study results and caveats: It appeared that ankylosing spondylitis blood was characterized by a TCR beta motif of fewer than 10 highly homologous variants. CD8+ cells made up the disease-linked clones, which were relatively rare in peripheral blood. Clones tied to disease were said to be significantly enriched in matched ankylosing spondylitis synovial fluid. Some motif variants were previously reported in reactive arthritis synovial fluid and blood.

Concerning this clonotype itself: Its cognate antigen is unknown.

The V gene lost 3 bases and the J gene lost 3 bases, with 4 bases spanning the gap. The CDR3 is made up of 12 amino acids. This receptor was identified in a male donor with ankylosing spondylitis. V is TRBV12-3 or TRBV12-4 and J is TRBJ2-3, with D unclear. The sequenced sample consisted of blood, either unsorted or a sorted T cell fraction (not recorded which). The CDR3 coding sequence is TGTGCCAGCAGTTTTTGGACAGATACGCAGTATTTT. This encodes CASSFWTDTQYF.